The 16 T cell receptor beta chains in this list originate from one sample, sequenced in a study of blood T cell repertoires in COVID-19. Generated by immunoSEQ multiplex PCR, the TCRdb table keeps only in-frame clones and is missing some. The sample has over 50,000 clones, about 86% seen once. Specimen: peripheral blood. These receptors originate from a human donor in a cohort sampled during active COVID-19.

The chain joins TRBV11-2 to TRBJ2-7; perhaps TRBD2 as D (5 bases). Germline CDR1 reads SGHAT; CDR2 reads FQNNGV. The CDR3 contains 13 residues. V shed 5 bases and J shed 0 bases, with 8 bases lying between them. The CDR3 protein is CASSQGSSYEQYF. The CDR3 DNA is TGTGCCAGCAGCCAAGGGAGCTCCTACGAGCAGTACTTC.

The gene calls are TRBV4-1 and TRBJ2-3; 7 bases fit TRBD2. Germline V CDR1 and CDR2: MGHRA, YSYEKL. The CDR3 length is 15 residues. V shed 6 bases and J 2 bases; nucleotides not matched to a gene: 8. The CDR3, as DNA: TGCGCCAGCAGTCCCGGGGGGATCTACACAGATACGCAGTATTTT. Protein sequence: CASSPGGIYTDTQYF.

The chain links TRBV28 to TRBJ1-1; tentative D call: TRBD1 (6 bases). Trimming pared 6 bases from V and 10 bases from J, leaving 18 bases between. CDR1 is MDHEN and CDR2 is SYDVKM in the germline V gene. The CDR3 sequence is 13 residues long. CDR3 in amino acids: CASRRGGAVVAFF. CDR3 coding DNA: TGTGCCAGCAGGCGGGGGGGCGCGGTAGTAGCTTTCTTT.

This clone was found once. The chain employs TRBV7-3 and TRBJ2-3; D not resolved. The V and J ends lost 4 bases and 2 bases respectively, with 7 bases between them. The CDR3 has 13 amino acids. Germline V gene sequence: CDR1 SGHTA, CDR2 FQGTGA. The CDR3 DNA follows: TGTGCCAGCAGCTACGCCTACACAGATACGCAGTATTTT. Its protein product is CASSYAYTDTQYF. Full variable domain (missing parts from reference TRBV7-3 and TRBJ2-3): GAGVSQTPSNKVTEKGKYVELRCDPISGHTALYWYRQSLGQGPEFLIYFQGTGAADDSGLPNDRFFAVRPEGSVSTLKIQRTERGDSAVYLCASSYAYTDTQYFGPGTRLTVL.

The rearrangement uses TRBV5-4 and TRBJ2-7; tentative D call: TRBD2 (6 bases). Germline CDR1 reads SGHNT; CDR2 reads YYREEE (reference sequence). V shed 2 bases and J shed 3 bases, with 12 bases lying between them. This CDR3 region has 14 residues. The CDR3 DNA reads TGTGCCAGCAGCTTAGCGGGCAAGGTCTACGAGCAGTACTTC. Translation gives CASSLAGKVYEQYF.

V usage is TRBV28 and J usage is TRBJ1-2; 9 bases match TRBD1. The CDR3 length is 14 residues. Germline V gene sequence: CDR1 MDHEN, CDR2 SYDVKM. Unmatched junction bases numbered 8, after V lost 4 bases and J lost 8 bases. CDR3 sequence reads: CASSYRTGAFGYTF. The CDR3 region has the DNA TGTGCCAGCAGTTACCGGACAGGGGCTTTCGGCTACACCTTC.

The rearrangement uses TRBV3-1 (or the pseudogene TRBV3-2) and TRBJ1-4; no definite D call. In germline, CDR1 is LGHDT, CDR2 YNNKEL (reference sequence). The V gene lost 0 bases and the J gene lost 8 bases, with 19 bases spanning the gap. CDR3 size: 17 residues. CDR3 loop: CASSQDWIGMRGEKLFF. CDR3 DNA sequence: TGTGCCAGCAGCCAAGATTGGATTGGGATGAGAGGGGAAAAACTGTTTTTT.

V gene TRBV19 combines with J gene TRBJ2-1; 7 bases fit TRBD2. This CDR3 spans 15 amino acids. Germline values: CDR1 LNHDA, CDR2 SQIVND (reference sequence). J was trimmed by 9 bases and V by 0 bases; bases with no gene match: 8. CDR3 residues: CASSIDGGSRSEQFF. The CDR3 DNA is TGTGCCAGTAGTATAGATGGCGGGAGTAGGTCTGAGCAGTTCTTC. The whole variable domain, filled in from reference TRBV19 and TRBJ2-1, reads DGGITQSPKYLFRKEGQNVTLSCEQNLNHDAMYWYRQDPGQGLRLIYYSQIVNDFQKGDIAEGYSVSREKKESFPLTVTSAQKNPTAFYLCASSIDGGSRSEQFFGPGTRLTVL.

The chain recombines TRBV6-5 with TRBJ1-1; TRBD1 agrees at 7 bases. This CDR3 region has 16 residues. The trim removed 2 bases at V and 1 base at J, leaving 7 bases unmatched. Germline values: CDR1 MNHEY, CDR2 SVGAGI. This chain's CDR3 is CASSYQQGRGNTEAFF. The CDR3 coding sequence is TGTGCCAGCAGTTACCAACAGGGGCGAGGGAACACTGAAGCTTTCTTT.

The V and J genes are TRBV5-1 and TRBJ2-7, with 8 bases fitting TRBD1. This CDR3 spans 16 amino acids. V lost 1 base, J lost 4 bases, and 10 bases stayed unmatched. Per the germline V gene, CDR1 is SGHRS and CDR2 is YFSETQ. Written as DNA, the CDR3 is TGCGCCAGCAGCTTGTCTCCCGGGACAGGAGGGTACGAGCAGTACTTC. It specifies CASSLSPGTGGYEQYF.

This clone is labeled as medium-sized. V and J are TRBV19 and TRBJ1-5; no firm D call. This CDR3 is 15 amino acids long. V lost 8 bases, J lost 2 bases, and 16 bases lay in between. Germline V CDR1 and CDR2: LNHDA, SQIVND (reference sequence). CDR3 in DNA: TGTGCCAGTGAGGAGTACCCCCGTGGCAATCAGCCCCAGCATTTT. Protein sequence: CASEEYPRGNQPQHF.

The chain is built from TRBV28 and TRBJ2-7; possibly TRBD1 for D (5 bases). This CDR3 comprises 15 residues. CDR1 and CDR2 (germline): MDHEN, SYDVKM. V was clipped by 5 bases and J by 0 bases, with 14 bases between them. Written as DNA, the CDR3 is TGTGCCAGCAGTATACCGGGCAGGGCCTCCTACGAGCAGTACTTC. This gives the protein CASSIPGRASYEQYF.

The chain employs TRBV5-4 and TRBJ1-2; D gene unclear. Trimming removed 1 base at V and 8 bases at J, with 9 bases between. Germline values: CDR1 SGHNT, CDR2 YYREEE (reference sequence). The CDR3 spans 12 residues. CDR3 residues: CASSLHVGGYTF. CDR3 sequence (DNA): TGTGCCAGCAGCTTGCACGTCGGGGGCTACACCTTC.

This chain links TRBV5-1 with TRBJ2-7; tentatively, D is TRBD1 (7 bases). Germline V gene lookup returns CDR1 SGHRS and CDR2 YFSETQ. The germline V and J ends were trimmed by 3 bases and 4 bases, with 8 bases remaining between them. There are 12 residues in the CDR3. The CDR3 region has the DNA TGCGCCAGCAGCTCAGGGGGGTACGAGCAGTACTTC. Its translation is CASSSGGYEQYF.

The V and J genes are TRBV28 and TRBJ2-1, with 7 bases fitting TRBD2. This CDR3 comprises 15 residues. The germline gives CDR1 MDHEN, CDR2 SYDVKM. V lost 2 bases to trimming and J lost 6 bases; unmatched junction nucleotides: 7. This chain's CDR3 is CASSLGGLVVNEQFF. In DNA form, the CDR3 reads TGTGCCAGCAGTTTAGGTGGACTAGTAGTCAATGAGCAGTTCTTC.

Sample share makes this clone medium-sized (0.01 to 0.1%). This chain connects TRBV5-1 to TRBJ1-6, with D unclear. The CDR3 has 15 amino acids. The V end lost 0 bases, the J end lost 8 bases, and 12 bases lay between the germline ends. Germline CDR1 SGHRS, CDR2 YFSETQ. CDR3 coding DNA: TGCGCCAGCAGCTTGGGTAGCTACGCCGATTCACCCCTCCACTTT. This gives the protein CASSLGSYADSPLHF.